The sequence of this T cell receptor beta chain was determined in a study of T cells expressing NK-cell markers (dated by TCRdb to 2020 to 2021). Regarding the complete study: Three sorted T-cell subsets (CD3+CD56+NKG2C+, CD3+CD56+NKG2C- and CD3+CD56-NKG2C+) from several donors had their TCR beta-chain repertoires profiled. Seven of the eight sequenced donors were HCMV-seropositive and one was HCMV-seronegative. The eight sequenced donors were randomly selected healthy volunteers, three men and five women. Libraries were sequenced as 2 x 150 bp reads on Illumina HiSeq 2000/2500, MiSeq or NextSeq.

Summary of the overall study and its limitations: Whether the expanded NKG2C-expressing T cell clones were specific for HCMV antigens was left unclear. Those dominant clonotypes were again the most abundant among CD3+CD56-NKG2C+ cells in a handful of donors, at 28.3-60.1%. In over 5 donors, the dominant CD3+CD56+NKG2C+ clonotypes were among the top 10 CD8+ clonotypes and accounted for about 1.0-7.5% of CD8+ T cells.

Of note for this clonotype: There is no known antigen for this receptor.

HCMV serostatus was determined by detecting HCMV-specific IgG in serum with a commercial ELISA kit. Ficoll density gradient centrifugation was used to isolate peripheral blood mononuclear cells from blood. This sample was sequenced with an Illumina HiSeq 2000. TCR beta cDNA libraries were made by 5'RACE template switching that added a universal primer site and unique molecular identifiers. Priming for cDNA synthesis came from the TCR beta constant segment, and two successive PCR amplification steps followed. Per the original workflow: MIGEC handled demultiplexing of the reads and grouping by UMI, while MiTCR was used to assemble and quantify clonotypes. To exclude erroneous sequences, any TCR cDNA sequence not supported by at least two reads was discarded. Downstream repertoire analysis used the tcR package, and clonotypes were matched across fractions by CDR3 nucleotide sequence plus V segment. VDJmatch was used to annotate antigen specificity against VDJdb, with one amino acid substitution in CDR3 permitted. TCRdb reprocessed the reads into one record per CDR3 protein sequence, lacking DNA. TCRdb, not the authors, supplied the V and J calls. The table for this sample records 250,000 to 300,000 distinct CDR3 sequences. Around 0.42% of the sample belongs to the ten largest clones.

According to the germline V gene (reference sequence), CDR1 reads GTSNPN and CDR2 reads SVGIG. There are 15 amino acids in the CDR3, from cysteine to phenylalanine inclusive. The DNA is not on file. Recombination linked TRBV30 to TRBJ1-5; TCRdb picks TRBD1, but there is no DNA to check that call. The sequenced sample consisted of blood T cells: a sorted CD56 or NKG2C T cell subset, CD4+ or CD8+ T cells, or bulk PBMC T cells (not recorded which). This clonotype was sampled from a young man in good health. Donor details come from another sample of the same person, matched by shared clones. For the CDR3, the sequence is CAWSSYRGSNQPQHF.